This entry lists 22 T cell receptor beta chains sequenced from one sample in a study of cytomegalovirus exposure and HLA in healthy donors. Here immunoSEQ multiplex PCR was the method, and the copy in TCRdb shows in-frame clones only, minus some. The table includes over 200,000 clones, around 91% detected once. The sequenced sample consisted of PBMCs. These receptors were obtained from a woman under 30 in good health and CMV-seronegative.

The chain employs TRBV19 and TRBJ1-5; tentative D call: TRBD1 (6 bases). Trimming pared 7 bases from V and 1 base from J, leaving 32 bases between. The CDR3 runs 21 residues. Germline assignment: CDR1 LNHDA and CDR2 SQIVND (reference sequence). The CDR3 bases are TGTGCCAGTACCCAGACAGGACCCAGAAGAAGGATGTGGGGAAGCAATCAGCCCCAGCATTTT. Protein: CASTQTGPRRRMWGSNQPQHF.

This clone came up once. The rearrangement joins TRBV9 to TRBJ2-6, with D possibly matching TRBD1 (6 bases). The CDR3 has 17 residues. Trimming left V 3 bases short and J 0 bases short, with 13 bases between. CDR1 is SGDLS and CDR2 is YYNGEE in the germline V gene. CDR3 bases: TGTGCCAGCAGCGCTCTGACAGGTATCTCTGGGGCCAACGTCCTGACTTTC. Translating gives CASSALTGISGANVLTF.

The chain is built from TRBV7-3 and TRBJ2-7; D unclear. Germline V lookup: CDR1 SGHTA, CDR2 FQGTGA. The CDR3 has 14 amino acids. Trimming pared 5 bases from V and 5 bases from J, leaving 16 bases between. The CDR3 loop is CASSAGFYDNEQYF. In nucleotides, the CDR3 is TGTGCCAGCAGCGCCGGATTCTACGACAACGAGCAGTACTTC.

The chain links TRBV10-1 to TRBJ2-7; maybe TRBD2 (6 bases). This CDR3 contains 17 residues. Per germline, CDR1 WNHNN and CDR2 SYGVQD (reference sequence). V lost 0 bases to trimming and J lost 2 bases, with 17 bases between them. This CDR3 reads CASSESTTGTYPYEQYF. CDR3 in DNA: TGCGCCAGCAGTGAGTCCACAACCGGGACTTACCCCTACGAGCAGTACTTC.

This chain uses TRBV5-1 with TRBJ2-5; possible D gene TRBD1, 5 bases. CDR3 size: 14 residues. The V and J ends lost 0 bases and 5 bases respectively, with 11 bases between them. Per the germline V gene, CDR1 is SGHRS and CDR2 is YFSETQ. This CDR3 reads CASSLAGIVETQYF. DNA of the CDR3: TGCGCCAGCAGCTTGGCAGGGATCGTGGAGACCCAGTACTTC.

The table lists this clone with a count of one. The chain joins TRBV2 to TRBJ1-1; D perhaps matches TRBD1 (5 bases). Germline V CDR1 and CDR2: SNHLY, FYNNEI. The V end lost 2 bases, the J end lost 4 bases, and 14 bases lay between the germline ends. CDR3 length equals 15 residues. The CDR3, as DNA: TGTGCCAGCAGTGAACGGGGCAGGGAGGTCACTGAAGCTTTCTTT. Translating gives CASSERGREVTEAFF.

The rearrangement joins TRBV6-5 to TRBJ1-4; 10 bases map to TRBD1. CDR3 size: 15 residues. Trimming took 6 bases from V and 8 from J; bases not matched to a gene: 9. The germline gives CDR1 MNHEY, CDR2 SVGAGI. The CDR3 sequence: CASRNPGQGNEKLFF. The CDR3 DNA follows: TGTGCCAGCAGGAACCCGGGACAGGGGAACGAAAAACTGTTTTTT.

V is TRBV10-3 and J is TRBJ2-7, with 9 bases lining up with TRBD2. This CDR3 region has 15 residues. After removal of 5 bases from V and 1 base from J, the junction contained 6 bases not matched to a gene. CDR1 and CDR2 (germline): ENHRY, SYGVKD. Here the CDR3 reads CAISSSGGKSYEQYV. In DNA, the CDR3 is TGTGCCATCAGTTCCAGCGGGGGGAAATCCTACGAGCAGTACGTC.

The chain uses TRBV28 and TRBJ1-2; D unresolved. CDR1 MDHEN and CDR2 SYDVKM come from the germline V gene. V lost 7 bases, J lost 3 bases, and 12 bases lay in between. This CDR3 spans 13 amino acids. The CDR3 region is CASNPEADYGYTF. In DNA, the CDR3 is TGTGCCAGCAACCCGGAGGCGGACTATGGCTACACCTTC.

V is TRBV5-4 and J is TRBJ1-2, with a possible D match to TRBD1 (6 bases). The germline V gene has CDR1 SGHNT and CDR2 YYREEE (reference sequence). The CDR3 sequence is 15 residues long. The germline V and J ends were trimmed by 6 bases and 5 bases, with 20 bases remaining between them. CDR3: CASNLNTGSPYGYTF. The CDR3 region has the DNA TGTGCCAGCAACTTAAACACAGGGTCCCCTTATGGCTACACCTTC.

The rearrangement uses TRBV7-3 and TRBJ1-2, with D possibly matching TRBD1 (6 bases). This CDR3 contains 13 residues. Germline V CDR1 and CDR2: SGHTA, FQGTGA. V was shortened by 5 bases and J by 4 bases, with 11 bases between the two germline ends. The CDR3 sequence: CASSLDRSYGYTF. CDR3 bases: TGTGCCAGCAGCCTAGACAGGAGCTATGGCTACACCTTC.

The rearrangement joins TRBV7-2 to TRBJ2-7; tentatively, D is TRBD2 (6 bases). CDR1 and CDR2 from the germline V gene are SGHTA and FQGNSA. CDR3 length: 14 amino acids. The ends were cut back, 5 bases at V and 0 bases at J, with 11 bases in the middle. CDR3 sequence: CASSRTTNSYEQYF. The CDR3, as DNA: TGTGCCAGCAGCCGGACTACAAACTCCTACGAGCAGTACTTC.

This chain links TRBV27 with TRBJ2-2, with TRBD2 matching 9 bases. V lost 5 bases to trimming and J lost 2 bases; unmatched junction nucleotides: 6. CDR3 length equals 16 residues. Germline V CDR1 and CDR2: MNHEY, SMNVEV (reference sequence). The DNA of the CDR3 is TGTGCCAGCAGTAATATAGCGGGGGCCAACACCGGGGAGCTGTTTTTT. Translation gives CASSNIAGANTGELFF.

The chain uses TRBV18 and TRBJ2-7; the D gene is possibly TRBD1 (6 bases). The germline V and J ends were trimmed by 6 bases and 0 bases, with 12 bases remaining between them. The CDR3 spans 14 residues. Germline V gene sequence: CDR1 KGHSH, CDR2 LQKENI. The CDR3 DNA reads TGTGCCAGCTCTTGGACAGCAAGCTCCTACGAGCAGTACTTC. Amino acids: CASSWTASSYEQYF.

The chain couples TRBV7-2 to TRBJ2-2; the D gene is possibly TRBD1 (5 bases). The V gene's germline CDR1 is SGHTA and CDR2 FQGNSA. V lost 4 bases, J lost 2 bases, and 14 bases lay in between. The CDR3 totals 16 residues. This CDR3 reads CASSSRQLTNTGELFF. CDR3 DNA sequence: TGTGCCAGCAGCTCCAGACAGTTGACTAACACCGGGGAGCTGTTTTTT.

This clone was detected only once. This rearrangement joins TRBV29-1 to TRBJ1-2; TRBD1 matches 9 bases. Germline V gene data show CDR1 as SQVTM and CDR2 as ANQGSEA. The CDR3 has 16 residues. Unmatched junction bases numbered 13, after V lost 0 bases and J lost 8 bases. The CDR3 nucleotides read TGCAGCGTTGAAGATCGGCTATACAGGGGGCTAGGGGGCTACACCTTC. Protein sequence: CSVEDRLYRGLGGYTF.

The chain couples TRBV6-5 to TRBJ1-4; D ambiguous. Germline CDR1 MNHEY, CDR2 SVGAGI. The CDR3 contains 14 residues. V shed 3 bases and J shed 5 bases, with 10 bases lying between them. The CDR3 DNA reads as TGTGCCAGCAGTTATGGGCAGTCAAATGAAAAACTGTTTTTT. This codes for CASSYGQSNEKLFF.

The V and J genes are TRBV7-6 and TRBJ1-3, with D unclear. CDR1 and CDR2 (germline): SGHVS, FNYEAQ. The V gene lost 2 bases and the J gene lost 0 bases, with 2 bases spanning the gap. This CDR3 comprises 13 residues. In DNA form, the CDR3 reads TGTGCCAGCAGCTTACGCTCTGGAAACACCATATATTTT. As protein: CASSLRSGNTIYF.

This clone was detected only a few times. The same CDR3 arises from other DNA sequences in this sample as well. The chain links TRBV7-9 to TRBJ2-7; D remains ambiguous. This CDR3 has 13 residues. Germline assignment: CDR1 SEHNR and CDR2 FQNEAQ (reference sequence). The V gene lost 3 bases and the J gene lost 0 bases, with 6 bases spanning the gap. CDR3 loop: CASSFPSSYEQYF. The CDR3 coding sequence is TGTGCCAGCAGCTTCCCCAGCTCCTACGAGCAGTACTTC.

The chain employs TRBV5-1 and TRBJ2-2, with a tentative D call TRBD1 (6 bases). There are 15 residues in the CDR3. The V end was cut by 0 bases, the J end by 5 bases, with 11 bases between. CDR1 SGHRS and CDR2 YFSETQ come from the germline V gene. CDR3 nucleotide sequence: TGCGCCAGCAGCTTGGCAGGGGTTAGGACCGGGGAGCTGTTTTTT. Translating it yields CASSLAGVRTGELFF.

This clone has only a few counts. The chain joins TRBV11-2 to TRBJ1-2, with D maybe TRBD1 (5 bases). This CDR3 is built from 14 residues. Germline values: CDR1 SGHAT, CDR2 FQNNGV. The V end lost 3 bases, the J end lost 8 bases, and 16 bases lay between the germline ends. The CDR3 sequence is CASSFEAGSRGYTF. In DNA, the CDR3 is TGTGCCAGCAGCTTTGAGGCAGGGTCCCGCGGCTACACCTTC.

The chain recombines TRBV30 with TRBJ2-7; 8 bases are a match to TRBD1. CDR3 size: 15 residues. Looked up from germline, CDR1 is GTSNPN and CDR2 is SVGIG (reference sequence). V was pared by 2 bases and J by 3 bases, with 9 bases of the junction left unmatched. The DNA of the CDR3 is TGTGCCTGGAGTCGAGCTCCTGGACAGGGCTACGAGCAGTACTTC. Its protein is CAWSRAPGQGYEQYF.